The 26 T cell receptor beta chains below were found in one sample sequenced in a study of T cell changes during pregnancy in multiple sclerosis. Profiling relied on immunoSEQ multiplex PCR, and the TCRdb table lists in-frame clones only, not all of them. The profile shows about 40,000 clones, about nine tenths of them singletons. Here the sequenced sample was CD4+ T cells from peripheral blood mononuclear cells, taken in the second trimester of pregnancy. Receptor source: a female donor with multiple sclerosis, enrolled in a pregnancy study.

The genes are TRBV4-1 and TRBJ2-5, with a tentative D call TRBD2 (6 bases). The CDR3 consists of 13 residues. V shed 5 bases and J shed 5 bases, with 12 bases lying between them. Germline assignment: CDR1 MGHRA and CDR2 YSYEKL. The CDR3 region has the DNA TGCGCCAGCAGCGGAAGCGGGTGGGAGACCCAGTACTTC. Protein: CASSGSGWETQYF.

The V and J genes are TRBV2 and TRBJ2-7, with 8 bases aligning to TRBD1. Germline V lookup: CDR1 SNHLY, CDR2 FYNNEI. The CDR3 contains 14 residues. Trimming removed 6 bases from V and 4 bases from J; junction bases left unmatched: 8. The CDR3 spells CASRDGTGSYEQYF. CDR3 nucleotides: TGTGCCAGCAGGGACGGGACAGGAAGTTACGAGCAGTACTTC.

The gene calls are TRBV29-1 and TRBJ2-7, with 8 positions matching TRBD1. This CDR3 contains 13 residues. J was trimmed by 2 bases and V by 1 base; bases with no gene match: 1. CDR1 SQVTM and CDR2 ANQGSEA come from the germline V gene. The CDR3 DNA is TGCAGCGTTGAAGTGACAGGGGCCTACGAGCAGTACTTC. Translated: CSVEVTGAYEQYF.

This clone was seen a handful of times. CDR3 loop: CASRRAGYSNQPQHF. The CDR3 nucleotides are TGTGCCAGCAGAAGGGCGGGGTATAGCAATCAGCCCCAGCATTTT. This chain connects TRBV2 to TRBJ1-5; D remains unclear. CDR3 length: 15 amino acids. Deletions cut 6 bases from V and 0 bases from J, with 12 bases between. CDR1 and CDR2 from the germline V gene are SNHLY and FYNNEI.

This rearrangement joins TRBV5-1 to TRBJ1-1; TRBD1 matches 8 bases. From germline, CDR1 is SGHRS and CDR2 YFSETQ. V shed 6 bases and J 4 bases; nucleotides not matched to a gene: 20. The CDR3 length is 18 residues. In nucleotides, the CDR3 is TGCGCCAGCAACCTAGGGGGGACAGGCACGGTTTCGGTCACTGAAGCTTTCTTT. Protein sequence: CASNLGGTGTVSVTEAFF.

The genes are TRBV25-1 and TRBJ2-2; D unclear. The CDR3 spans 14 residues. The V end lost 4 bases, the J end lost 1 base, and 7 bases lay between the germline ends. Germline V gene lookup returns CDR1 MGHDK and CDR2 SYGVNS. CDR3 DNA: TGTGCCAGCAGTGCGGCAGGGAACACCGGGGAGCTGTTTTTT. This gives the protein CASSAAGNTGELFF.

For the CDR3, the DNA is TGTGCCAGCAGTGAGACAGGGGGGATAGCTAACTATGGCTACACCTTC. Amino acid sequence: CASSETGGIANYGYTF. V and J are TRBV6-1 and TRBJ1-2; 9 nucleotides line up with TRBD1. With V trimmed by 3 bases and J by 0 bases, 5 bases remained unmatched. The CDR3 covers 16 residues. Germline assignment: CDR1 MNHNS and CDR2 SASEGT.

V gene TRBV27 combines with J gene TRBJ1-6; 8 bases match TRBD1. The CDR3 covers 18 residues. V lost 2 bases, J lost 5 bases, and 11 bases stayed unmatched. Germline V gives CDR1 MNHEY, CDR2 SMNVEV (reference sequence). This CDR3 reads CASSLIGQGGAHNSPLHF. CDR3 DNA sequence: TGTGCCAGCAGTTTAATCGGACAGGGAGGGGCTCATAATTCACCCCTCCACTTT.

J is TRBJ2-3 and V is TRBV9; 11 nucleotides agree with TRBD2. The CDR3 loop spans 19 amino acids. V shed 0 bases and J 1 base; nucleotides not matched to a gene: 10. The V gene's germline CDR1 is SGDLS and CDR2 YYNGEE. The CDR3 coding sequence is TGTGCCAGCAGCGTAGGGGGTAGCGGGAGGGCCGAGGGCACAGATACGCAGTATTTT. Translated, it gives CASSVGGSGRAEGTDTQYF.

The CDR3 is CASSPQTGPTGELFF. In nucleotides, the CDR3 is TGCGCCAGCAGCCCCCAGACAGGACCCACCGGGGAGCTGTTTTTT. This chain joins TRBV5-1 and TRBJ2-2, with D possibly being TRBD1 (6 bases). The CDR3 covers 15 residues. The germline gives CDR1 SGHRS, CDR2 YFSETQ. The V and J ends lost 4 bases and 4 bases respectively, with 14 bases between them.

The chain combines TRBV5-6 with TRBJ2-3; 9 bases match TRBD1. V shed 2 bases, J shed 1 base, and the junction held 5 bases outside the gene matches. Per the germline V gene, CDR1 is SGHDT and CDR2 is YYEEEE. The CDR3 is made up of 16 amino acids. The CDR3 is CASSLQGARGTDTQYF. In DNA, the CDR3 is TGTGCCAGCAGCTTACAGGGGGCGCGGGGCACAGATACGCAGTATTTT.

This chain links TRBV9 with TRBJ2-3; the match to TRBD2 covers 10 bases. The trim removed 4 bases at V and 2 bases at J, leaving 4 bases unmatched. This CDR3 has 15 residues. Germline lookup yields CDR1 SGDLS and CDR2 YYNGEE. This CDR3 reads CASSPAGGTTDTQYF. The CDR3 coding sequence is TGTGCCAGCAGCCCAGCGGGAGGGACCACAGATACGCAGTATTTT.

Only a few counts were recorded for this clone. The genes are TRBV7-2 and TRBJ2-7; 11 positions agree with TRBD2. The CDR3 has 15 residues. After removal of 4 bases from V and 7 bases from J, the junction contained 9 bases not matched to a gene. Germline-derived CDR1 and CDR2 are SGHTA and FQGNSA. CDR3 region: CASSSASGGPWEQYF. The CDR3 region has the DNA TGTGCCAGCAGCTCCGCTAGCGGGGGGCCATGGGAGCAGTACTTC.

The chain links TRBV25-1 to TRBJ1-1, with a weak D call TRBD1 (6 bases). CDR3 length: 13 residues. Trimming left V 6 bases short and J 4 bases short, with 12 bases between. Looked up from germline, CDR1 is MGHDK and CDR2 is SYGVNS. DNA of the CDR3: TGTGCCAGCAGGGAAGGGGGGATCACTGAAGCTTTCTTT. It specifies CASREGGITEAFF.

The chain employs TRBV6-5 and TRBJ1-1; the match to TRBD1 covers 11 bases. The V gene end was trimmed by 4 bases and the J gene end by 5 bases; junction bases not matched to a gene: 3. This CDR3 is 14 amino acids long. The germline CDR1 and CDR2 sequences are MNHEY and SVGAGI. As DNA, the CDR3 is TGTGCCAGCAGTTTAGGGACAGGGGGAACTGAAGCTTTCTTT. Translated, it gives CASSLGTGGTEAFF.

This chain joins TRBV28 and TRBJ1-2; maybe TRBD1 (6 bases). With 7 bases removed from V and 2 bases from J, the gap between germline ends came to 11 bases. The CDR3 is 13 residues long. Germline assignment: CDR1 MDHEN and CDR2 SYDVKM. CDR3 in amino acids: CASTNRVNYGYTF. In nucleotides, the CDR3 is TGTGCCAGCACGAACAGGGTAAACTATGGCTACACCTTC.

The rearrangement joins TRBV19 to TRBJ1-5; 10 bases map to TRBD1. Per germline, CDR1 LNHDA and CDR2 SQIVND (reference sequence). J lost 6 bases, V lost 3 bases, and 2 bases had no gene match. This CDR3 comprises 14 residues. Here the CDR3 DNA reads TGTGCCAGTAGTATCAGGACAGGGGGTCAGCCCCAGCATTTT. Amino acids: CASSIRTGGQPQHF.

This clone was detected only once. The genes are TRBV28 and TRBJ2-6; D possibly corresponds to TRBD1 (5 bases). CDR1 is MDHEN, CDR2 SYDVKM, per germline. The CDR3 is 15 residues long. Trimming pared 7 bases from V and 2 bases from J, leaving 12 bases between. CDR3 amino acids: CASTDQGTGANVLTF. In nucleotides, the CDR3 is TGTGCCAGCACCGATCAGGGTACTGGGGCCAACGTCCTGACTTTC. The entire variable domain, with the rest obtained from reference TRBV28 and TRBJ2-6, is as follows: DVKVTQSSRYLVKRTGEKVFLECVQDMDHENMFWYRQDPGLGLRLIYFSYDVKMKEKGDIPEGYSVSREKKERFSLILESASTNQTSMYLCASTDQGTGANVLTFGAGSRLTVL.

The chain employs TRBV5-4 and TRBJ2-1; 8 positions agree with TRBD2. The CDR3 totals 16 residues. Germline-derived CDR1 and CDR2 are SGHNT and YYREEE (reference sequence). The trim removed 3 bases at V and 4 bases at J, leaving 9 bases unmatched. CDR3 amino acids: CASSSGGLAGYNEQFF. The CDR3 coding sequence is TGTGCCAGCAGCTCGGGGGGTCTAGCGGGTTACAATGAGCAGTTCTTC.

V and J are TRBV28 and TRBJ1-3, with D possibly matching TRBD1 (5 bases). The CDR3 covers 15 residues. Germline V gene lookup returns CDR1 MDHEN and CDR2 SYDVKM. V was trimmed by 6 bases and J by 7 bases, leaving 19 bases between them. The CDR3: CASSLDLSGGNTIYF. The DNA for the CDR3 is TGTGCCAGCAGCTTAGATCTATCCGGGGGTAACACCATATATTTT.

At least ten counts were recorded for this clone. The chain recombines TRBV30 with TRBJ1-5; a possible D gene is TRBD1 (6 bases). Per germline, CDR1 GTSNPN and CDR2 SVGIG (reference sequence). The CDR3 contains 17 residues. Trimming took off 0 bases at V and 3 bases at J, with 18 bases between the two ends. Here the CDR3 reads CAWSVRGQILFNQPQHF. CDR3 DNA: TGTGCCTGGAGTGTACGGGGACAAATTCTATTCAATCAGCCCCAGCATTTT.

The V and J genes are TRBV27 and TRBJ2-7; D perhaps matches TRBD2 (6 bases). CDR1 and CDR2 from the germline V gene are MNHEY and SMNVEV (reference sequence). CDR3 size: 15 residues. V was clipped by 6 bases and J by 1 base, with 16 bases between them. DNA of the CDR3: TGTGCCAGCAGAATATCGAGCGGGTTTTCCTACGAGCAGTACTTC. It codes for CASRISSGFSYEQYF.

V is TRBV27 and J is TRBJ1-3; 7 nucleotides match TRBD1. The CDR3 loop spans 14 amino acids. Trimming at V came to 4 bases and at J to 10 bases, leaving 10 bases not matched to a gene. Germline V lookup: CDR1 MNHEY, CDR2 SMNVEV (reference sequence). CDR3 region: CASSSSDRPSTIYF. The CDR3 DNA is TGTGCCAGCAGTTCATCGGACAGGCCGAGTACCATATATTTT.

The V and J genes are TRBV19 and TRBJ2-5, with 7 bases that match TRBD2. Germline-derived CDR1 and CDR2 are LNHDA and SQIVND (reference sequence). Unmatched junction bases numbered 4, after V lost 3 bases and J lost 0 bases. This CDR3 region has 15 residues. The DNA for the CDR3 is TGTGCCAGTAGTATCGCTAGCGGCAACCAAGAGACCCAGTACTTC. This encodes CASSIASGNQETQYF.

The rearrangement links TRBV19 to TRBJ2-6; D is ambiguous. With 5 bases removed from V and 3 bases from J, the gap between germline ends came to 14 bases. The germline V gene has CDR1 LNHDA and CDR2 SQIVND (reference sequence). The CDR3 length is 16 residues. CDR3 sequence reads: CASSALVSVGANVLTF. The CDR3, as DNA: TGTGCCAGTAGTGCCCTCGTGAGTGTTGGGGCCAACGTCCTGACTTTC.

The V gene is TRBV5-6, the J gene TRBJ2-7; 9 bases fit TRBD1. Germline V gene data show CDR1 as SGHDT and CDR2 as YYEEEE. The V gene end was trimmed by 5 bases and the J gene end by 1 base; junction bases not matched to a gene: 7. The CDR3 length is 15 residues. CDR3 residues: CASRSDRGYSYEQYF. The DNA for the CDR3 is TGTGCCAGCAGATCCGACAGGGGGTATTCCTACGAGCAGTACTTC. Full variable domain (remainder filled in from reference TRBV5-6 and TRBJ2-7): DAGVTQSPTHLIKTRGQQVTLRCSPKSGHDTVSWYQQALGQGPQFIFQYYEEEERQRGNFPDRFSGHQFPNYSSELNVNALLLGDSALYLCASRSDRGYSYEQYFGPGTRLTVT.